This T cell receptor (beta chain) emerged from a study of cytomegalovirus exposure and HLA in healthy donors. The PCR was carried out with 60 Vbeta primers and 13 Jbeta primers. Source study methods: A later analysis tallied tens of millions of unique TCR beta chains, 10 million to 12 million of them shared. Sequenced by immunoSEQ multiplex PCR; TCRdb stores in-frame clones only, minus some. V and J calls and clone size are those listed in that table; D and trimming were worked out from the DNA. The table lists about 100,000 clones, around 77% of them singletons, with 7.3% in the top ten. Nominally healthy donors provided the samples, though records likely missed some immune exposures. This TCR was sampled from a man aged 25-45 years in good health and CMV-seronegative. The sequencing input was PBMCs.

CDR3 region: CASSLPRGGSHYEQYF. The CDR3 bases are TGTGCCAGCAGCTTACCCCGGGGAGGTTCCCACTACGAGCAGTACTTC. The V and J genes are TRBV11-3 and TRBJ2-7; possibly TRBD2 for D (6 bases). Germline loops: CDR1 SGHNT, CDR2 YENEEA. The ends were cut back, 2 bases at V and 3 bases at J, with 17 bases in the middle. This CDR3 spans 16 amino acids.